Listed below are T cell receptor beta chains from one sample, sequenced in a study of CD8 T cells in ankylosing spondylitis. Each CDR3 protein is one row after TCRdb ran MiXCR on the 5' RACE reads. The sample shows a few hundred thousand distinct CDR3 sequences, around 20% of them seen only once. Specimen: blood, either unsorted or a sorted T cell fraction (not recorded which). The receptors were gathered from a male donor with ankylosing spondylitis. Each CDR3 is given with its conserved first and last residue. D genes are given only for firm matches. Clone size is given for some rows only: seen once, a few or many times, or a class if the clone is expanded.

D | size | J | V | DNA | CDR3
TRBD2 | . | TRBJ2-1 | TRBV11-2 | TGTGCCAGCAGCTCGGGGACTAGGTGGCATGAGCAGTTCTTC | CASSSGTRWHEQFF
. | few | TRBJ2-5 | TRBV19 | TGTGCCAGTGAGGGGGAGGGACAAGAGACCCAGTACTTC | CASEGEGQETQYF
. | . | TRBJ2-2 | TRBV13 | TGTGCCAGCAGCTTAGAACTCAGGGGGAACACCGGGGAGCTGTTTTTT | CASSLELRGNTGELFF
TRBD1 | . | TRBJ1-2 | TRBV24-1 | TGTGCCACCAGTGATAACACAGGGGTTGGTGGCTACACCTTC | CATSDNTGVGGYTF
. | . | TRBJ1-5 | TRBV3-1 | TGTGCCAGCAGCCACGCCCTACTCCCCAATCAGCCCCAGCATTTT | CASSHALLPNQPQHF
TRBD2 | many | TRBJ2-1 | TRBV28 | TGTGCCAGCAGCCGTACTAGCGTCTACAATGAGCAGTTCTTC | CASSRTSVYNEQFF
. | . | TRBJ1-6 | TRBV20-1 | TGCAGTGCACCTACAGGGTCGGGTTCACCCCTCCACTTT | CSAPTGSGSPLHF
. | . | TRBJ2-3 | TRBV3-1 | TGTGCCAGCAGCCAAGAATACCGAGGGGGTCGCACAGATACGCAGTATTTT | CASSQEYRGGRTDTQYF
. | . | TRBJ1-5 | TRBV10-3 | TGTGCCACCCAAGCCAGGGCCAACAATCAGCCCCAGCATTTT | CATQARANNQPQHF
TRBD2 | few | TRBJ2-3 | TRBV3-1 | TGTGCCAGCAGCCAAGGACGGGTAGGAGGGGCTAGCGGATCCACAGATACGCAGTATTTT | CASSQGRVGGASGSTDTQYF
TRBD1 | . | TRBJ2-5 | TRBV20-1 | TGCAGTGCTAACGGAAAGACAGGGGCAGAAGAGACCCAGTACTTC | CSANGKTGAEETQYF
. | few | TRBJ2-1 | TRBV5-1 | TGCGCCAGCAGCTTCGCTGGGACATCGTACAATGAGCAGTTCTTC | CASSFAGTSYNEQFF
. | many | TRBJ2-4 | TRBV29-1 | TGCAGCGTTGAACTATCGCCAGCAAACATTCAGTACTTC | CSVELSPANIQYF
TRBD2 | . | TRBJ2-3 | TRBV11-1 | TGTGCCAGCGGCCCTCGGACTAGCGGGAGAGATAATGCAGATACGCAGTATTTT | CASGPRTSGRDNADTQYF
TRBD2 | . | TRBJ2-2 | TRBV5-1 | TGCGCCAGCAGCTTTTCGGCTAGCGGGAGTTCCGGGGAGCTGTTTTTT | CASSFSASGSSGELFF
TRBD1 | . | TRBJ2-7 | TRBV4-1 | TGCGCCAGCAGCCAAGCCGACCCCGGGACAGAGTACGAGCAGTACTTC | CASSQADPGTEYEQYF
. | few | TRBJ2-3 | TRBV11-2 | TGTGCCAGCAGCTTATTAGGGGGATATACGCAGTATTTT | CASSLLGGYTQYF
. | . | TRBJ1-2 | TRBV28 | TGTGCCAGCAGTCAACAGCGCATAGGCTATGGCTACACCTTC | CASSQQRIGYGYTF